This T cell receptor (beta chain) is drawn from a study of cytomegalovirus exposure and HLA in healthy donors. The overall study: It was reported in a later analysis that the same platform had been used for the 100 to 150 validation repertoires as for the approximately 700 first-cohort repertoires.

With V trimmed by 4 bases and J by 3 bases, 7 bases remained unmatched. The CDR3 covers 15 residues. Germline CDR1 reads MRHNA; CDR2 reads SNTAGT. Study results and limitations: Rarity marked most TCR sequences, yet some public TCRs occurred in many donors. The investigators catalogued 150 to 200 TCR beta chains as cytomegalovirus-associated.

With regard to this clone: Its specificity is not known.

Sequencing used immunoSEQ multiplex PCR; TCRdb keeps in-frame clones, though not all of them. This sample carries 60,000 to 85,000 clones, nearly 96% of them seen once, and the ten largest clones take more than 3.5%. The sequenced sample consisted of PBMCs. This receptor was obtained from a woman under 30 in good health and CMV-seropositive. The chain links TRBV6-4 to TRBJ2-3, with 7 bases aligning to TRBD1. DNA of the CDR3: TGTGCCAGCAGTGTCGGGACAGCTAATACAGATACGCAGTATTTT. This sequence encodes CASSVGTANTDTQYF.